What follows describes a single T cell receptor beta chain. In the source study's methods: Amplification of reference gene primers was used by the study to estimate nucleated cell counts. Libraries were prepared by immunoSEQ multiplex PCR; TCRdb keeps only in-frame clonotypes and omits some of them. The DNA gave D and trimming, while V, J and clone size come from that table. The data contain about 100,000 clones, around 90% of them singletons. This sample was taken from a study of blood T cell repertoires in COVID-19. Study background: Samples representing acute and convalescent COVID-19 were sourced from the United States, Italy and Spain. T cells, B-cell-depleted T cells, or PBMCs supplied cDNA or gDNA.

The ends were cut back, 6 bases at V and 2 bases at J, with 8 bases in the middle. CDR3 length equals 13 residues. Looked up from germline, CDR1 is SGHTA and CDR2 is FQGNSA. The TCR originated in a woman aged 55-69 years with acute or convalescent COVID-19. V is TRBV7-2 and J is TRBJ1-5, with no clear D. Sequencing was carried out using peripheral blood. As DNA, the CDR3 is TGTGCCAGCAGGAGGGTTGGCAATCAGCCCCAGCATTTT. It encodes CASRRVGNQPQHF.